Following are 18 T cell receptor beta chains from one sample sequenced in a study of OX40 agonist ivuxolimab in advanced cancers. The data were produced by immunoSEQ multiplex PCR, yet TCRdb's version contains in-frame clones alone and is incomplete. This table has more than 70,000 clones, 85% to 90% appearing once. The sample was CD4+ or CD8+ T cells sorted from blood, taken in a trial of the OX40 agonist ivuxolimab. The source is an adult with an advanced solid tumor such as melanoma, head and neck, liver or kidney cancer.

The rearrangement uses TRBV28 and TRBJ2-5; 9 bases are a match to TRBD2. The CDR3 totals 14 residues. V shed 3 bases and J 5 bases; nucleotides not matched to a gene: 4. CDR1 is MDHEN and CDR2 is SYDVKM in the germline V gene. The DNA for the CDR3 is TGTGCCAGCAGTTTGGCGGGGGGGCAGGAGACCCAGTACTTC. Its protein product is CASSLAGGQETQYF.

The chain has TRBV5-4 and TRBJ1-3, with TRBD1 matching over 9 bases. The germline CDR1 and CDR2 sequences are SGHNT and YYREEE (reference sequence). V dropped 4 bases and J dropped 3; count of bases not matched to a gene: 5. The CDR3 consists of 15 residues. CDR3 loop: CASSLTGGGGNTIYF. CDR3 DNA: TGTGCCAGCAGCCTGACAGGGGGAGGTGGAAACACCATATATTTT.

The chain is built from TRBV5-6 and TRBJ1-1; D is ambiguous. CDR1 and CDR2 (germline): SGHDT, YYEEEE. The V end lost 2 bases, the J end lost 6 bases, and 5 bases lay between the germline ends. CDR3 size: 11 residues. The CDR3 spells CASSFDSEAFF. The DNA for the CDR3 is TGTGCCAGCAGCTTCGATTCTGAAGCTTTCTTT.

The CDR3 protein is CASSQDASGPLNSPLHF. DNA of the CDR3: TGTGCCAGCAGCCAAGATGCTAGCGGACCGCTGAATTCACCCCTCCACTTT. The genes are TRBV4-2 and TRBJ1-6; the D is unclear. V was pared by 0 bases and J by 7 bases, with 16 bases between. This CDR3 region has 17 residues. Germline V gene sequence: CDR1 LGHNA, CDR2 YNFKEQ.

The V call is TRBV19, the J call TRBJ2-2; 7 bases are a match to TRBD2. V was pared by 8 bases and J by 5 bases, with 11 bases of the junction left unmatched. Germline V gene lookup returns CDR1 LNHDA and CDR2 SQIVND (reference sequence). This CDR3 region has 15 residues. The CDR3 nucleotides read TGTGCCAGTCTTAGCGGGTCCTGGAGGACCGGGGAGCTGTTTTTT. Protein product: CASLSGSWRTGELFF.

The CDR3, as DNA: TGTGCCAGCAGGGGACTCACAGATACGCAGTATTTT. Translated: CASRGLTDTQYF. The V gene is TRBV6-5, the J gene TRBJ2-3, with D possibly TRBD2 on 6 matching bases. V was pared by 6 bases and J by 2 bases, with 6 bases between. The CDR3 runs 12 residues. Germline CDR1 and CDR2: MNHEY and SVGAGI.

The chain has TRBV11-2 and TRBJ2-2, with D maybe TRBD2 (6 bases). Trimming took off 7 bases at V and 7 bases at J, with 19 bases between the two ends. From germline, CDR1 is SGHAT and CDR2 FQNNGV. CDR3 length equals 15 residues. This chain's CDR3 is CASTLKAGGSGELFF. CDR3 bases: TGTGCCAGCACCCTAAAAGCGGGTGGAAGCGGGGAGCTGTTTTTT.

The V gene is TRBV7-9, the J gene TRBJ2-2; D might be TRBD2 (7 bases). V was shortened by 7 bases and J by 6 bases, with 15 bases between the two germline ends. In germline, CDR1 is SEHNR, CDR2 FQNEAQ (reference sequence). The CDR3 contains 14 residues. CDR3 amino acids: CASTKGGGPGELFF. DNA for the CDR3: TGTGCCAGCACCAAAGGGGGGGGGCCCGGGGAGCTGTTTTTT.

The chain joins TRBV4-3 to TRBJ2-3; 7 nucleotides agree with TRBD2. Germline trimming cut 1 base from V and 4 bases from J; bases unmatched to any gene: 5. Germline-derived CDR1 and CDR2 are LGHNA and YSLEER. The CDR3 sequence is 15 residues long. This CDR3 is CASSQVQGGADTQYF. Here the CDR3 DNA reads TGCGCCAGCAGCCAAGTGCAGGGAGGGGCAGATACGCAGTATTTT.

CDR3 sequence (DNA): TGTGCCAGCAGTTTAAACAGGGGCAGGATCTATGGCTACACCTTC. The encoded protein is CASSLNRGRIYGYTF. The rearrangement uses TRBV28 and TRBJ1-2; 7 positions agree with TRBD1. The germline V gene encodes CDR1 MDHEN and CDR2 SYDVKM. The CDR3 is 15 amino acids. The V and J ends lost 2 bases and 4 bases, in that order; junction bases with no gene match: 7.

This chain links TRBV5-1 with TRBJ1-1; TRBD1 matches 9 bases. The CDR3 length is 16 residues. Germline lookup yields CDR1 SGHRS and CDR2 YFSETQ. V trimming: 4 bases; J trimming: 4 bases; junction bases outside the gene matches: 11. The DNA of the CDR3 is TGCGCCAGCAGCCCACGTCCCGGGACAGGGAGCACTGAAGCTTTCTTT. It translates to CASSPRPGTGSTEAFF.

J is TRBJ2-2 and V is TRBV7-2; a weak D match, TRBD1 (6 bases). The germline CDR1 and CDR2 sequences are SGHTA and FQGNSA. This CDR3 spans 16 amino acids. V lost 2 bases, J lost 2 bases, and 12 bases lay in between. CDR3 DNA: TGTGCCAGCAGCTTACAGGGGTTGGGAAACACCGGGGAGCTGTTTTTT. Encoded protein: CASSLQGLGNTGELFF.

The chain couples TRBV7-2 to TRBJ1-1; D gene unclear. With 5 bases removed from V and 10 bases from J, the gap between germline ends came to 14 bases. The CDR3 consists of 12 residues. Germline CDR1 and CDR2: SGHTA and FQGNSA. The CDR3: CASSPTPPGAFF. CDR3 nucleotide sequence: TGTGCCAGCAGCCCGACTCCTCCCGGAGCTTTCTTT.

This rearrangement joins TRBV7-9 to TRBJ2-3, with TRBD2 identical over 12 bases. In germline, CDR1 is SEHNR, CDR2 FQNEAQ (reference sequence). CDR3 length: 16 residues. J was trimmed by 0 bases and V by 4 bases; bases with no gene match: 2. CDR3 protein: CASSSGLAGSTDTQYF. CDR3 DNA: TGTGCCAGCAGCTCCGGACTAGCGGGGAGCACAGATACGCAGTATTTT.

Only one count was recorded for this clone. The CDR3 is CASSVDQGGTGELFF. The DNA of the CDR3 is TGTGCCAGCAGCGTAGACCAAGGAGGGACCGGGGAGCTGTTTTTT. V and J are TRBV7-8 and TRBJ2-2, with D perhaps matching TRBD2 (6 bases). CDR1 and CDR2 from the germline V gene are SGHVS and FQNEAQ. CDR3 length equals 15 residues. Trimming cost V 5 bases and J 5 bases, with 15 bases left between them.

The CDR3 sequence: CASSSGQEGQPQHF. The CDR3, as DNA: TGTGCCAGCAGTAGTGGACAGGAGGGACAGCCCCAGCATTTT. V usage is TRBV11-2 and J usage is TRBJ1-5; 7 bases agree with TRBD1. After removal of 6 bases from V and 7 bases from J, the junction contained 9 bases not matched to a gene. Per germline, CDR1 SGHAT and CDR2 FQNNGV. This CDR3 spans 14 amino acids.

The gene calls are TRBV2 and TRBJ2-5, with D unclear. Trimming took off 2 bases at V and 0 bases at J, with 4 bases between the two ends. This CDR3 region has 13 residues. Looked up from germline, CDR1 is SNHLY and CDR2 is FYNNEI. The CDR3 loop is CASSERHQETQYF. As DNA, the CDR3 is TGTGCCAGCAGTGAACGGCACCAAGAGACCCAGTACTTC.

The chain combines TRBV27 with TRBJ1-2; a possible D gene is TRBD1 (6 bases). CDR1 is MNHEY, CDR2 SMNVEV, per germline (reference sequence). V lost 4 bases and J lost 4, with 10 bases in between. The CDR3 extends over 13 amino acids. The CDR3 DNA sequence: TGTGCCAGCAGTTCACAGGGTTTCTATGGCTACACCTTC. It encodes CASSSQGFYGYTF.